The clone carrying this T cell receptor (beta chain) came up a few times. Its antigen is currently unknown. This sample is drawn from a study of response to subunit inactivated influenza vaccine. MiXCR, run by TCRdb on the RT-PCR reads, gives a single entry per CDR3 protein. The table records about 520,000 distinct CDR3 sequences, 7.2% of them present only once. Whole-study results and caveats: The authors put forward the suggestion that each seasonal influenza vaccination may bring in only a limited number of new T cells.

The TCR sequence derives from a man between 50 and 69 years old who received an inactivated influenza vaccine. The starting material was PBMCs from blood, obtained about 24 months after vaccination.

CDR3 sequence reads: CAISGRGYEQYF. CDR3 bases: TGTGCCATCAGTGGGAGAGGCTACGAGCAGTACTTC. The rearrangement links TRBV10-3 to TRBJ2-7; D gene ambiguous. The V gene's germline CDR1 is ENHRY and CDR2 SYGVKD. V dropped 4 bases and J dropped 3 bases, with 7 bases sitting between them. This CDR3 is 12 amino acids long.